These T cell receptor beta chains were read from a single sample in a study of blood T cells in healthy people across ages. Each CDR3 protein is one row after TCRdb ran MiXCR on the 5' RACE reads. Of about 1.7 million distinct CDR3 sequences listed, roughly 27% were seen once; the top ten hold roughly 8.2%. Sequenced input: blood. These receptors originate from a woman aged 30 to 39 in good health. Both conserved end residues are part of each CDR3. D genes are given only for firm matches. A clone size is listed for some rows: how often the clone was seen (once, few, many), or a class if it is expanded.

TGTGCCAGCACGTCACAGGGTGATGAAAAACTGTTTTTT,CASTSQGDEKLFF,TRBJ1-4,NA,TRBV6-5,few
TGTGCCAGCAGCCAAGTACGAGGGGAAGGGCAGTACTTC,CASSQVRGEGQYF,TRBJ2-7,NA,TRBV14,once
TGTGCCACCAGTGATCAAGGAGGGGAAGCTTTCTTT,CATSDQGGEAFF,TRBJ1-1,NA,TRBV24-1,NA
TGTGCCAGCAGCGGTGGGAGGGTTACTGAAGCTTTCTTT,CASSGGRVTEAFF,TRBJ1-1,NA,TRBV14,NA
TGTGCCAGCAGTCCAGAGACAGGGTTGGCCGGCTACACCTTC,CASSPETGLAGYTF,TRBJ1-2,TRBD1,TRBV27,NA
TGCAGCGTTGACCAATTAGTAGGAGATACGCAGTATTTT,CSVDQLVGDTQYF,TRBJ2-3,NA,TRBV29-1,few
TGTGCCAGCAGCCTACAGGCAGGACATCATTGCTACACCTTC,CASSLQAGHHCYTF,TRBJ1-2,NA,TRBV9,NA
TGTGCCAGTAGTACGGGGACGCTCCAGGATGGCTACACCTTC,CASSTGTLQDGYTF,TRBJ1-2,NA,TRBV19,NA
TGTGCCAGTACGGGGACAGGGACAGTAAATTCACCCCTCCACTTT,CASTGTGTVNSPLHF,TRBJ1-6,TRBD1,TRBV19,NA
TGTGCCAGCAGTTTGTCGGATTACAATGAGCAGTTCTTC,CASSLSDYNEQFF,TRBJ2-1,NA,TRBV12-3/TRBV12-4,many
TGCAGCGTAAGGACAGGGGGCTCGTACGAGCAGTACTTC,CSVRTGGSYEQYF,TRBJ2-7,TRBD1,TRBV29-1,many
TGTGCCAGCAGTTTTGAGGCCAGGGGGAGGTCTGGCTACACCTTC,CASSFEARGRSGYTF,TRBJ1-2,TRBD1,TRBV27,NA
TGTGCCAGCAGCTTAACTCCCGAACTAGCGGGTGACGAGCAGTACTTC,CASSLTPELAGDEQYF,TRBJ2-7,TRBD2,TRBV7-3,NA
TGCGCCAGCTCCTTAGATGGGACCCAATATAATTCACCCCTCCACTTT,CASSLDGTQYNSPLHF,TRBJ1-6,NA,TRBV5-1,few
TGTGCCACCAGCAGAGAGGACCTCTATGGCTACACCTTC,CATSREDLYGYTF,TRBJ1-2,NA,TRBV15,NA
TGTGCCAGCAGCTCAAACCGGGCCGGACTTAGCAATCAGCCCCAGCATTTT,CASSSNRAGLSNQPQHF,TRBJ1-5,NA,TRBV12-3/TRBV12-4,NA
TGTGCCAGCTCACCACTTTCGACCTACACCGGGGAGCTGTTTTTT,CASSPLSTYTGELFF,TRBJ2-2,NA,TRBV18,NA
TGTGCCAGCAGCCGACGTAGGGAGACCCAGTTCTTC,CASSRRRETQFF,TRBJ2-1,NA,TRBV6-5,NA
TGTGCCACCAGTGGAATTACCGGGGAGCTGTTTTTT,CATSGITGELFF,TRBJ2-2,NA,TRBV24-1,few
TGTGCCAGCAGCTCGACCGGGACTAGCGGGATGCATGAGCAGTTCTTC,CASSSTGTSGMHEQFF,TRBJ2-1,TRBD2,TRBV7-2,NA
TGCAGCGTAGCGGGAGGGAGTCAAGAGACCCAGTACTTC,CSVAGGSQETQYF,TRBJ2-5,TRBD2,TRBV29-1,many
TGTGCCAGCAGTCCCAGCGGGGGGGTGACGCAGTATTTT,CASSPSGGVTQYF,TRBJ2-3,TRBD2,TRBV2,NA
TGTGCCAGCAGTCCGCTCGCGGCCGCCTACGAGCAGTACTTC,CASSPLAAAYEQYF,TRBJ2-7,NA,TRBV6-6,NA
TGTGCCGTCGGGGGGCCGCTAAGCGGTTCACCCCTCCACTTT,CAVGGPLSGSPLHF,TRBJ1-6,NA,TRBV7-6,NA
TGTGCCAGCAGCCCCGGGACTAGCGCTTCCTACAATGAGCAGTTCTTC,CASSPGTSASYNEQFF,TRBJ2-1,TRBD2,TRBV2,few
TGCAGGGCTAGAAGTAGGGAAGAGACCCAGTACTTC,CRARSREETQYF,TRBJ2-5,NA,TRBV20-1,few
TGTGCCAGCAGCTTAGCGGGGTCAACAAATCAGCCCCAGCATTTT,CASSLAGSTNQPQHF,TRBJ1-5,NA,TRBV7-9,NA
TGTGCCAGCAGCGCCCAGGACAGGGCCTACGAGCAGTACTTC,CASSAQDRAYEQYF,TRBJ2-7,TRBD1,TRBV7-6,NA
TGTGCCACCAGTGATTCAGCGGCCTCAAGCACAGATACGCAGTATTTT,CATSDSAASSTDTQYF,TRBJ2-3,NA,TRBV24-1,many
TGTGCCAGCAGATCCGGGTCTAGCGGGAACCGGCAAGATACGCAGTATTTT,CASRSGSSGNRQDTQYF,TRBJ2-3,TRBD2,TRBV2,NA
TGTGCCAGCAGCGTAGCTTCGGCCGGCTCACCCCTCCACTTT,CASSVASAGSPLHF,TRBJ1-6,NA,TRBV9,NA
TGTGCCCCCGTACAGACCTATGGCTACACCTTC,CAPVQTYGYTF,TRBJ1-2,NA,TRBV24-1,NA
TGTGCCAGCAGCATGGGACTAGCAGGCGAGCAGTACTTC,CASSMGLAGEQYF,TRBJ2-7,TRBD2,TRBV5-5,NA
TGTGCCAGCAGCTTGTGGTTGGGGGATAGCAATCAGCCCCAGCATTTT,CASSLWLGDSNQPQHF,TRBJ1-5,NA,TRBV5-5,NA
TGTGCCAGCAGCGTGGCGGAGGGAGGCTGGGCCAACGTCCTGACTTTC,CASSVAEGGWANVLTF,TRBJ2-6,NA,TRBV9,many
TGTGCCACCTCACAGGATCTCTATGGCTACACCTTC,CATSQDLYGYTF,TRBJ1-2,NA,TRBV10-3,few
TGCAGCGTAGAGGAGAGGGGGGATCTGGGCGAGCAGTACTTC,CSVEERGDLGEQYF,TRBJ2-7,NA,TRBV29-1,NA
TGTGCCAGCAGCTTAGGGCTGGGTCAGGGGCAGCCCCAGCATTTT,CASSLGLGQGQPQHF,TRBJ1-5,NA,TRBV7-2,NA
TGCGCCAGCAGCTATCAGGGGGGGGAGCTGTTTTTT,CASSYQGGELFF,TRBJ2-2,NA,TRBV4-3,few
TGTGCCAGCAGCTTAGAGTATTTCCAGGAGACCCAGTACTTC,CASSLEYFQETQYF,TRBJ2-5,NA,TRBV11-2,NA
TGTGCCAGCAGGGTTGGGCGGTACACTGAAGCTTTCTTT,CASRVGRYTEAFF,TRBJ1-1,NA,TRBV6-1,NA
TGTGCCAGCAGCCAAGATCGTGGGACTAGCGGGGGGTACTACAATGAGCAGTTCTTC,CASSQDRGTSGGYYNEQFF,TRBJ2-1,TRBD2,TRBV6-1,NA
TGCGCCAGCAGCCCCCGGGCCATCACAGATACGCAGTATTTT,CASSPRAITDTQYF,TRBJ2-3,NA,TRBV5-1,once
TGTGCCAGCAGCCCAGACGGGACGAACACTGAAGCTTTCTTT,CASSPDGTNTEAFF,TRBJ1-1,NA,TRBV7-9,few
TGCAGCGTTGCGCCTGGTGGCGAGCAGTACTTC,CSVAPGGEQYF,TRBJ2-7,NA,TRBV29-1,many
TGTGCCAGCAGTTTAGCGCTGGGCCCAGGGGGCTTTGGGGCCAACGTCCGGACTTTC,CASSLALGPGGFGANVRTF,TRBJ2-6,TRBD1,TRBV12-3/TRBV12-4,NA
TGCGCCAGCGACGGCCCGCTGGGGGGGCAGTACTTC,CASDGPLGGQYF,TRBJ2-7,NA,TRBV4-1,few
TGTGCCAGCAGTTACGACCGGGACAGTTGGTACACCTTC,CASSYDRDSWYTF,TRBJ1-2,TRBD1,TRBV6-6,NA
TGCGCCAGCAGCGCCCGACAGGGTTTTGCTGGAGAGACCCAGTACTTC,CASSARQGFAGETQYF,TRBJ2-5,TRBD1,TRBV10-1,few
TGCGCCAGCAGCGGGGCGCGAGATACGCAGTATTTT,CASSGARDTQYF,TRBJ2-3,NA,TRBV5-1,many
TGTGCCAGCAGTGGAAGACAGGGCGACACTGAAGCTTTCTTT,CASSGRQGDTEAFF,TRBJ1-1,TRBD1,TRBV12-3/TRBV12-4,few
TGTGCCAGCAGCCAATCGATCTGGGTAGAGACCCAGTACTTC,CASSQSIWVETQYF,TRBJ2-5,NA,TRBV14,many
TGTACCAGCTCACCACAGGGCCGGGCCACTGAAGCTTTCTTT,CTSSPQGRATEAFF,TRBJ1-1,NA,TRBV18,NA
TGTGCCAGCCCTAGCGGGAGGGCATGGAATGAGCAGTTCTTC,CASPSGRAWNEQFF,TRBJ2-1,TRBD2,TRBV6-5,few
TGTGCCAGCAGCTTAGCGTGGACAGGCAATGAAAAACTGTTTTTT,CASSLAWTGNEKLFF,TRBJ1-4,TRBD1,TRBV7-9,few
TGTGCCATCAGTGAAGGGGACGGCAATCAGCCCCAGCATTTT,CAISEGDGNQPQHF,TRBJ1-5,NA,TRBV10-3,NA
TGTGCCAGCAGTCCCGCGGGGAGCAGGAATGAGCAGTACTTC,CASSPAGSRNEQYF,TRBJ2-7,NA,TRBV7-2,NA
TGTGCCAGCAGCCAAATTACTAGCGGGGACGTCTACGAGCAGTACTTC,CASSQITSGDVYEQYF,TRBJ2-7,TRBD2,TRBV6-2/TRBV6-3,NA
TGCGCCGGAAAACGACAGATGAACACCGGGGAGCTGTTTTTT,CAGKRQMNTGELFF,TRBJ2-2,NA,TRBV5-1,few
TGTGCCAGCAGCTTAGGGGCGATGAGGGACGAGCAGTACTTC,CASSLGAMRDEQYF,TRBJ2-7,NA,TRBV7-6,NA